The TCR beta chain described here comes from a study of CD8+ T cells in alopecia areata. Across the study: Those patients who were treated received oral tofacitinib, which was given at 5 to 10 mg twice daily for moderate-to-severe alopecia areata. The study, taken as a whole, reports: In scalp, tofacitinib significantly decreased clonality and expanded CD8+ clones among the top 100. Because one nonresponder was included, the link of baseline CD8+ expansion to response is considered uncertain. Although TCR sharing was seen in mice, sharing across patients was less clear, possibly for HLA-related reasons.

RNA extraction was followed by reverse transcription into cDNA, which acted as the sequencing template. Sequencing was performed with immunoSEQ multiplex PCR; in TCRdb, only in-frame clones are kept and a portion is missing. The table has approximately 200,000 clones, 50% to 60% seen once. This clone was recorded a few times. The antigen is undetermined. Treatment specified: oral pan-JAK inhibitor, 5-10 mg twice daily. Germline V gene sequence: CDR1 LNHDA, CDR2 SQIVND (reference sequence). This CDR3 has 14 amino acids. Trimming left V 2 bases short and J 4 bases short, with 11 bases between. This sequence was found in a human donor with alopecia areata. The sample was CD4+ T cells sorted from blood, taken at week 4, from a patient treated with tofacitinib. The chain links TRBV19 to TRBJ1-2; D gene unclear. As DNA, the CDR3 is TGTGCCAGTAGTATACCTAGACCGATCTATGGCTACACCTTC. Protein sequence: CASSIPRPIYGYTF.